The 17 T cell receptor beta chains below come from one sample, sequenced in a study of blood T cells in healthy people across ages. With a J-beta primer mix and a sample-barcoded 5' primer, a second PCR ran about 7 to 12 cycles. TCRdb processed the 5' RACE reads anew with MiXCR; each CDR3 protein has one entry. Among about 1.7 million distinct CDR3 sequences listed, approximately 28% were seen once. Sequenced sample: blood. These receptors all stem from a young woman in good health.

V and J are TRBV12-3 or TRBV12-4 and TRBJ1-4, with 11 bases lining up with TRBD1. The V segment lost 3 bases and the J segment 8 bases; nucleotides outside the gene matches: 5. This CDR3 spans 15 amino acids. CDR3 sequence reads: CASSLLDRGQEKLFF. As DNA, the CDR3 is TGTGCCAGCAGTTTGTTGGACAGGGGGCAAGAAAAACTGTTTTTT.

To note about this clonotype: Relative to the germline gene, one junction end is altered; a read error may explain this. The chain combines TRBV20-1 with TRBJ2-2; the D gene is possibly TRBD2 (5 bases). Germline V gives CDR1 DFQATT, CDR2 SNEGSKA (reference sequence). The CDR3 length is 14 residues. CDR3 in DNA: TGCAGTGCTGGAGCCGCGAGCGCCACCGGGGAGCCGTTTTTT. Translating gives CSAGAASATGEPFF.

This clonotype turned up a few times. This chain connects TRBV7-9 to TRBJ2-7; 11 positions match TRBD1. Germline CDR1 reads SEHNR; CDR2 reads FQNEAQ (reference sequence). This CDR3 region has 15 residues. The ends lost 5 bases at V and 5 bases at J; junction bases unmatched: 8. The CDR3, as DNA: TGTGCCAGCAGCCTTTCCTGGGACAGGGGGGACGAGCAGTACTTC. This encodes CASSLSWDRGDEQYF.

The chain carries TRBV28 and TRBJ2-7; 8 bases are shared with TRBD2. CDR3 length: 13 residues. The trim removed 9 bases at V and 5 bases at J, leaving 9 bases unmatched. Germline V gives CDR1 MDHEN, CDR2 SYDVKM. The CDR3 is CASWGRGAHEQYF. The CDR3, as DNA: TGTGCCAGTTGGGGGCGGGGGGCCCACGAGCAGTACTTC.

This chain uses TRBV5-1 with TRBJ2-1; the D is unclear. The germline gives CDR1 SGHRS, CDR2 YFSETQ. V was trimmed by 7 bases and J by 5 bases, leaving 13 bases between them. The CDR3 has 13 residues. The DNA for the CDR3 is TGCGCCAGCCGGGTGGCTCCCCACAATGAGCAGTTCTTC. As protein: CASRVAPHNEQFF. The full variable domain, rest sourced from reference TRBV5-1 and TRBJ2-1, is KAGVTQTPRYLIKTRGQQVTLSCSPISGHRSVSWYQQTPGQGLQFLFEYFSETQRNKGNFPGRFSGRQFSNSRSEMNVSTLELGDSALYLCASRVAPHNEQFFGPGTRLTVL.

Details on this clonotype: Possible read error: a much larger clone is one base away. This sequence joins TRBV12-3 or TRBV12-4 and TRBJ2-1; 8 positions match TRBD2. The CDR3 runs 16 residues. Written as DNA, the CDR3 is TGTGCCAGCAGTTTAGCGCCTAGCGGGTCCTACACTGAGCAGTTCTTC. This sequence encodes CASSLAPSGSYTEQFF.

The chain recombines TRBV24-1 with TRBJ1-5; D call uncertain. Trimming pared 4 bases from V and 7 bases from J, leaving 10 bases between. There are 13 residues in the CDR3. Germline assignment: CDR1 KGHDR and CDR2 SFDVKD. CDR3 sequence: CATSEHAVQPQHF. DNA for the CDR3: TGTGCCACCAGTGAACATGCGGTGCAGCCCCAGCATTTT.

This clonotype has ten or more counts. CDR3: CSARDFTDTQYF. CDR3 DNA: TGCAGCGCAAGGGACTTCACAGATACGCAGTATTTT. The J gene is TRBJ2-3, the V gene TRBV29-1, with a weak D call TRBD2 (6 bases). V dropped 7 bases and J dropped 2 bases, with 10 bases sitting between them. CDR1 and CDR2 (germline): SQVTM, ANQGSEA. The CDR3 contains 12 residues.

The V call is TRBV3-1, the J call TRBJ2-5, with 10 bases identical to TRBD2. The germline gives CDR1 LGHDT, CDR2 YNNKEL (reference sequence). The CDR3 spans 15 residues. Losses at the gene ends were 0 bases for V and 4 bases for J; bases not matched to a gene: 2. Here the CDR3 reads CASSQEGTSVETQYF. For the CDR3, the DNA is TGTGCCAGCAGCCAAGAAGGGACTAGCGTAGAGACCCAGTACTTC.

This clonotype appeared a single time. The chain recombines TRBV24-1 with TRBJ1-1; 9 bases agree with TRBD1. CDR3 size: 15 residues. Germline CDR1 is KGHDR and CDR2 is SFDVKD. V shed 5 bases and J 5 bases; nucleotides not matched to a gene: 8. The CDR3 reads CATSVPNRGLTEAFF. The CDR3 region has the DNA TGTGCCACCAGTGTCCCTAACAGGGGGCTTACTGAAGCTTTCTTT.

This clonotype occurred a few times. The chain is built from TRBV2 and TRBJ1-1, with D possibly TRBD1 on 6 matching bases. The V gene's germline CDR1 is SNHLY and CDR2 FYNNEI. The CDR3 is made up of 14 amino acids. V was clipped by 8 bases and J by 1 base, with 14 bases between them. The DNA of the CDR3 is TGTGCCAGCGGGGCAGGCAGGGGGAACACTGAAGCTTTCTTT. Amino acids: CASGAGRGNTEAFF. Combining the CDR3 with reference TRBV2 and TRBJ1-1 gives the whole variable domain EPEVTQTPSHQVTQMGQEVILRCVPISNHLYFYWYRQILGQKVEFLVSFYNNEISEKSEIFDDQFSVERPDGSNFTLKIRSTKLEDSAMYFCASGAGRGNTEAFFGQGTRLTVV.

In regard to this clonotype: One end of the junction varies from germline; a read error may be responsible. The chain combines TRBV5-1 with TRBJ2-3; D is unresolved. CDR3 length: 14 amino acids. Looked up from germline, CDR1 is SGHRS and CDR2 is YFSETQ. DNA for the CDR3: TGCGCCAGCAGCTTGGTGGCCGATACAGATACTCAGTATTTT. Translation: CASSLVADTDTQYF.

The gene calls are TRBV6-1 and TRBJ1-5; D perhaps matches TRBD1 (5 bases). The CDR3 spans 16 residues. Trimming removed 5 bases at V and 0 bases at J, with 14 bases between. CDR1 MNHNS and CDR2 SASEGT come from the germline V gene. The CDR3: CASSKTATVSNQPQHF. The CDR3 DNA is TGTGCCAGCAGTAAAACGGCGACAGTTAGCAATCAGCCCCAGCATTTT.

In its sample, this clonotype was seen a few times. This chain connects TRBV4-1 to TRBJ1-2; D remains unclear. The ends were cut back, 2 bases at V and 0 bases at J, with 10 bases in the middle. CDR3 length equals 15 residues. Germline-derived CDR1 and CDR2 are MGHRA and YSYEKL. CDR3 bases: TGCGCCAGCAGCCAACCGACACTAGCTAACTATGGCTACACCTTC. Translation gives CASSQPTLANYGYTF.

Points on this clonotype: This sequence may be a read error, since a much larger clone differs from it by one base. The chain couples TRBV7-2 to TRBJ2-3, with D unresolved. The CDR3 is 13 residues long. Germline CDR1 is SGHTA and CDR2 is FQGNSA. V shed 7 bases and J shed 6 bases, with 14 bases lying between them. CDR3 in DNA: TGTGCCAGCAACTTGACCCCGCGGGATACGCAGTATTTT. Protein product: CASNLTPRDTQYF.

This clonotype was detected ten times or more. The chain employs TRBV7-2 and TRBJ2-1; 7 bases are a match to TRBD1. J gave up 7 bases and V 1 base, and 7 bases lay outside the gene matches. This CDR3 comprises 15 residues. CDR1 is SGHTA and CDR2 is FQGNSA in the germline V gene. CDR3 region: CASSLGQGVANEQFF. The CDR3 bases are TGTGCCAGCAGCTTAGGGCAGGGGGTAGCAAATGAGCAGTTCTTC.

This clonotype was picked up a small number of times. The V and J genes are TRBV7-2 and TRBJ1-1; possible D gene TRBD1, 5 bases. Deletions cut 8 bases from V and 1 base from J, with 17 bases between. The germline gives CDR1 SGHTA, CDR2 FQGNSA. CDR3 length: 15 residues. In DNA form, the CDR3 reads TGTGCCAGCCGAAAATCCCGCAGGGAGAACACTGAAGCTTTCTTT. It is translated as CASRKSRRENTEAFF.